This passage covers 5 T cell receptor beta chains from one sample sequenced in a study of T cell changes during pregnancy in multiple sclerosis. The table came from immunoSEQ multiplex PCR; TCRdb's copy has only in-frame clones and leaves some out. The data hold 25,000 to 35,000 clones, with under 90% observed a single time. Sequenced material: CD8+ T cells from peripheral blood mononuclear cells, taken after pregnancy. The receptors originated from a female donor with multiple sclerosis, enrolled in a pregnancy study.

The table lists this clone with a count of one. The gene calls are TRBV7-9 and TRBJ1-1; D is possibly TRBD1 (6 bases). The V gene lost 10 bases and the J gene lost 4 bases, with 19 bases spanning the gap. The CDR3 length is 14 residues. Looked up from germline, CDR1 is SEHNR and CDR2 is FQNEAQ (reference sequence). The CDR3 nucleotides read TGTGCCATCCCAGGGGAGAGGTCGGGCACTGAAGCTTTCTTT. Translating it yields CAIPGERSGTEAFF.

This rearrangement joins TRBV13 to TRBJ2-5; 9 bases fit TRBD1. The DNA end is a closer match to TRBJ2-7, so the J assignment may be wrong. Germline V gene lookup returns CDR1 PRHDT and CDR2 FYEKMQ (reference sequence). CDR3 length: 15 residues. DNA for the CDR3: TGTGCCAGCAATGAGGCGGGACAGGGACGATACGAGCAGTACTTC. It specifies CASNEAGQGRYEQYF.

The chain joins TRBV27 to TRBJ2-7, with a weak D call TRBD1 (5 bases). Trimming took off 8 bases at V and 2 bases at J, with 13 bases between the two ends. Germline V CDR1 and CDR2: MNHEY, SMNVEV (reference sequence). This CDR3 is 13 amino acids long. The CDR3 reads CASRQGSPYEQYF. The CDR3 bases are TGTGCCAGCCGGCAGGGTTCCCCCTACGAGCAGTACTTC.

J is TRBJ1-6 and V is TRBV7-3; unclear D gene. Germline-derived CDR1 and CDR2 are SGHTA and FQGTGA. This CDR3 region has 14 residues. The V and J ends lost 2 bases and 7 bases respectively, with 9 bases between them. CDR3 coding DNA: TGTGCCAGCAGCTTAGCGGGGTCAAATTCACCCCTCCACTTT. This gives the protein CASSLAGSNSPLHF.

The V call is TRBV27, the J call TRBJ1-5; D is possibly TRBD1 (5 bases). The CDR3 sequence is 14 residues long. Looked up from germline, CDR1 is MNHEY and CDR2 is SMNVEV (reference sequence). Trimming took 4 bases from V and 3 from J, leaving 10 bases between them. Here the CDR3 DNA reads TGTGCCAGCAGTTCGAGGACACCCAATCAGCCCCAGCATTTT. Protein product: CASSSRTPNQPQHF.